The clone carrying this T cell receptor beta chain was counted between two and nine times. The target antigen is unknown. From the 5' RACE reads, TCRdb called clonotypes with MiXCR, one entry per CDR3 protein. The table records 1.5 million to 2 million distinct CDR3 sequences, more than 30% of them present only once. Trimming cost V 0 bases and J 0 bases, with 12 bases left between them. Germline lookup yields CDR1 GTSNPN and CDR2 SVGIG (reference sequence). This CDR3 has 16 residues. The data belong to a study of identical twins. Points from the study as a whole: Zero-insertion analyses could be partly confounded by invariant MAIT and iNKT cells.

The source is a newborn girl in good health. Sequenced sample: cord blood. V usage is TRBV30 and J usage is TRBJ2-4; tentatively, D is TRBD1 (5 bases). The CDR3 coding sequence is TGTGCCTGGAGTGTAGCAGGGTTTCTAGCCAAAAACATTCAGTACTTC. The encoded protein is CAWSVAGFLAKNIQYF. Supplemented by reference TRBV30 and TRBJ2-4, the full variable domain reads SQTIHQWPATLVQPVGSPLSLECTVEGTSNPNLYWYRQAAGRGLQLLFYSVGIGQISSEVPQNLSASRPQDRQFILSSKKLLLSDSGFYLCAWSVAGFLAKNIQYFGAGTRLSVL.